This T cell receptor (beta chain) is drawn from a study of technical replicates of blood from a handful of donors. Sequencing used immunoSEQ multiplex PCR; TCRdb keeps in-frame clones, though not all of them. The data hold roughly 76,000 clones, with around 90% observed a single time. The CDR3 runs to 14 residues. Trimming removed 1 base from V and 5 bases from J; junction bases left unmatched: 5. CDR1 SGHKS and CDR2 YYEKEE come from the germline V gene (reference sequence). This TCR derives from a human donor in good health. Some clones in this sample may be carry-over from other donors' samples. Sequences were obtained from T cells isolated from PBMCs. The gene calls are TRBV5-5 and TRBJ2-7; 8 nucleotides agree with TRBD1. The CDR3 bases are TGTGCCAGCAGCTTGACAGGGGGGAAGCACGAGCAGTACTTC. It encodes CASSLTGGKHEQYF. The whole variable domain, filled in from reference TRBV5-5 and TRBJ2-7, reads DAGVTQSPTHLIKTRGQQVTLRCSPISGHKSVSWYQQVLGQGPQFIFQYYEKEERGRGNFPDRFSARQFPNYSSELNVNALLLGDSALYLCASSLTGGKHEQYFGPGTRLTVT.